A selection of T cell receptor beta chains follows, all from one sample in a study of CD8 T cells in Susac syndrome. One entry per CDR3 protein, called by TCRdb with MiXCR from the immunoSEQ multiplex PCR reads. Of around 85,000 distinct CDR3 sequences detected, around 93% appear once; the ten largest clones hold roughly 0.44%. What was sequenced was CD8+ T cells from PBMCs. These receptors came from a human donor with Susac syndrome. The CDR3 runs from the conserved cysteine through the conserved F or W. The order of the fields is D gene, V gene, J gene, clone size, CDR3 protein, CDR3 DNA. D genes are given only for firm matches. Size tells how often a clone was seen (once, few, many) or the class of an expanded clone, and some rows leave it out.

D gene: .; V gene: TRBV6-1; J gene: TRBJ1-5; clone size: .; CDR3 protein: CASSETGLYRPQHF; CDR3 DNA: TGTGCCAGCAGTGAAACAGGTTTATATCGGCCCCAGCATTTT
D gene: TRBD1; V gene: TRBV13; J gene: TRBJ1-2; clone size: .; CDR3 protein: CATTGYYGYTF; CDR3 DNA: TGTGCCACGACAGGGTACTATGGCTACACCTTC
D gene: .; V gene: TRBV7-2; J gene: TRBJ2-7; clone size: .; CDR3 protein: CASSLVGFGEQYF; CDR3 DNA: TGTGCCAGCAGCTTAGTAGGGTTCGGCGAGCAGTACTTC
D gene: .; V gene: TRBV7-8; J gene: TRBJ2-1; clone size: .; CDR3 protein: CASSPRTNEYNEQFF; CDR3 DNA: TGTGCCAGCAGCCCCCGGACTAACGAGTACAATGAGCAGTTCTTC
D gene: .; V gene: TRBV4-3; J gene: TRBJ2-7; clone size: .; CDR3 protein: CASSPTANSYEQYF; CDR3 DNA: TGCGCCAGCAGCCCCACGGCTAACTCCTACGAGCAGTACTTC
D gene: .; V gene: TRBV25-1; J gene: TRBJ2-1; clone size: .; CDR3 protein: CASGSGYNEQFF; CDR3 DNA: TGTGCCAGCGGTAGCGGCTACAATGAGCAGTTCTTC
D gene: TRBD1; V gene: TRBV5-6; J gene: TRBJ2-1; clone size: .; CDR3 protein: CASNYIRGGQGRHNEQFF; CDR3 DNA: TGTGCCAGCAATTATATCAGGGGTGGACAGGGAAGACACAATGAGCAGTTCTTC
D gene: .; V gene: TRBV20-1; J gene: TRBJ2-1; clone size: once; CDR3 protein: CSAREFRTPPNNEQFF; CDR3 DNA: TGCAGTGCTAGGGAGTTCCGGACTCCTCCTAACAATGAGCAGTTCTTC
D gene: .; V gene: TRBV4-3; J gene: TRBJ1-4; clone size: .; CDR3 protein: CASSLKGSGLSGNEKLFF; CDR3 DNA: TGCGCCAGCAGCCTGAAGGGCTCAGGGCTATCCGGTAATGAAAAACTGTTTTTT
D gene: TRBD2; V gene: TRBV20-1; J gene: TRBJ2-2; clone size: .; CDR3 protein: CSARQTSGSEYTNTGELFF; CDR3 DNA: TGCAGTGCCCGACAAACTAGCGGGAGTGAGTACACGAACACCGGGGAGCTGTTTTTT
D gene: .; V gene: TRBV4-1; J gene: TRBJ2-7; clone size: .; CDR3 protein: CASSQVLYSSYEQYF; CDR3 DNA: TGCGCCAGCAGCCAAGTATTATATAGCTCCTACGAGCAGTACTTC
D gene: .; V gene: TRBV18; J gene: TRBJ2-7; clone size: .; CDR3 protein: CASSPGLDWGLAYEQYF; CDR3 DNA: TGTGCCAGCTCACCAGGTTTGGATTGGGGGTTGGCCTACGAGCAGTACTTC
D gene: .; V gene: TRBV9; J gene: TRBJ1-1; clone size: .; CDR3 protein: CASGPTGNTEAFF; CDR3 DNA: TGTGCCAGCGGACCGACAGGCAACACTGAAGCTTTCTTT
D gene: TRBD1; V gene: TRBV10-3; J gene: TRBJ2-7; clone size: .; CDR3 protein: CAISKGQGLDEQYF; CDR3 DNA: TGTGCCATCAGTAAGGGACAGGGGTTGGACGAGCAGTACTTC
D gene: TRBD1; V gene: TRBV27; J gene: TRBJ1-5; clone size: .; CDR3 protein: CASSPQGAQQPQHF; CDR3 DNA: TGTGCCAGCAGTCCACAGGGGGCACAACAGCCCCAGCATTTT
D gene: .; V gene: TRBV12-3/TRBV12-4; J gene: TRBJ2-3; clone size: .; CDR3 protein: CASSSLEASPTDTQYF; CDR3 DNA: TGTGCCAGCAGTTCCTTGGAGGCTAGCCCCACAGATACGCAGTATTTT
D gene: .; V gene: TRBV13; J gene: TRBJ2-5; clone size: .; CDR3 protein: CASSSRMDETQYF; CDR3 DNA: TGTGCCAGCAGCTCCCGGATGGATGAGACCCAGTACTTC
D gene: TRBD2; V gene: TRBV12-3/TRBV12-4; J gene: TRBJ2-7; clone size: .; CDR3 protein: CASSTGLAAWEQYF; CDR3 DNA: TGTGCCAGCAGTACGGGACTAGCGGCGTGGGAGCAGTACTTC
D gene: TRBD1; V gene: TRBV18; J gene: TRBJ2-7; clone size: .; CDR3 protein: CASSPLTGPTYEQYF; CDR3 DNA: TGTGCCAGCTCACCCCTGACAGGGCCTACCTACGAGCAGTACTTC
D gene: .; V gene: TRBV13; J gene: TRBJ2-7; clone size: .; CDR3 protein: CASSLGQGSSYEQYF; CDR3 DNA: TGTGCCAGCAGCTTGGGGCAGGGGAGCTCCTACGAGCAGTACTTC
D gene: .; V gene: TRBV21-1; J gene: TRBJ2-7; clone size: .; CDR3 protein: CASSPPDSYEQYF; CDR3 DNA: TGTGCCAGCAGCCCCCCCGATTCCTACGAGCAGTACTTC
D gene: TRBD1; V gene: TRBV5-1; J gene: TRBJ2-7; clone size: .; CDR3 protein: CASTGQGGEQYF; CDR3 DNA: TGCGCCAGCACGGGACAGGGGGGCGAGCAGTACTTC
D gene: .; V gene: TRBV15; J gene: TRBJ1-1; clone size: .; CDR3 protein: CATSREPLGTEAFF; CDR3 DNA: TGTGCCACCAGCAGGGAACCACTGGGCACTGAAGCTTTCTTT
D gene: .; V gene: TRBV3-1; J gene: TRBJ2-5; clone size: .; CDR3 protein: CASSRTGTLGETQYF; CDR3 DNA: TGTGCCAGCAGCCGTACCGGGACTCTGGGGGAGACCCAGTACTTC
D gene: .; V gene: TRBV18; J gene: TRBJ2-7; clone size: .; CDR3 protein: CASSPPPDRLFAYEQYF; CDR3 DNA: TGTGCCAGCTCACCACCGCCCGATCGGCTCTTCGCCTACGAGCAGTACTTC
D gene: TRBD2; V gene: TRBV29-1; J gene: TRBJ2-7; clone size: .; CDR3 protein: CSVEGGGRPYEQYF; CDR3 DNA: TGCAGCGTTGAAGGCGGCGGGAGGCCATACGAGCAGTACTTC
D gene: .; V gene: TRBV13; J gene: TRBJ1-4; clone size: .; CDR3 protein: CASSSRQNNEKLFF; CDR3 DNA: TGTGCCAGCAGCTCTCGACAGAATAATGAAAAACTGTTTTTT
D gene: .; V gene: TRBV28; J gene: TRBJ1-5; clone size: .; CDR3 protein: CASSPSGRNQPQHF; CDR3 DNA: TGTGCCAGCAGTCCCTCAGGGCGGAATCAGCCCCAGCATTTT
D gene: .; V gene: TRBV29-1; J gene: TRBJ1-2; clone size: .; CDR3 protein: CSVEGGRGYGYTF; CDR3 DNA: TGCAGCGTTGAAGGCGGCAGGGGATATGGCTACACCTTC
D gene: .; V gene: TRBV20-1; J gene: TRBJ2-7; clone size: once; CDR3 protein: CSATPRASYEQYF; CDR3 DNA: TGCAGTGCTACCCCGAGGGCCTCCTACGAGCAGTACTTC
D gene: .; V gene: TRBV20-1; J gene: TRBJ1-2; clone size: .; CDR3 protein: CSAPFPQGIYGYTF; CDR3 DNA: TGCAGTGCTCCCTTTCCCCAGGGGATCTATGGCTACACCTTC